This T cell receptor (beta chain) originates from a study of blood T cell repertoires in COVID-19. Study summary: Both acute and convalescent COVID-19 samples were obtained from the United States, Italy and Spain. The cDNA or gDNA used as material had been derived from T cells, B-cell-depleted T cells, or PBMCs.

Original methodology: Quantification of nucleated cells was approximated via reference gene primer amplification. Method: immunoSEQ multiplex PCR; TCRdb's copy keeps in-frame clones and lacks some. Clone size and the V and J calls come from that table; the DNA yielded D and trimming. The sample yields 170,000 or so clones, roughly 83% seen once. Germline V CDR1 and CDR2: MNHEY, SVGEGT. V lost 7 bases to trimming and J lost 3 bases, with 10 bases between them. This CDR3 has 12 residues. The chain has TRBV6-2 or TRBV6-3 and TRBJ2-7, with D perhaps matching TRBD2 (5 bases). Sequencing was performed on peripheral blood. The origin of this receptor is a woman in her fifties or sixties with acute or convalescent COVID-19. CDR3 protein: CASTPDFYEQYF. The DNA of the CDR3 is TGTGCCAGCACCCCGGACTTCTACGAGCAGTACTTC.